This T cell receptor (beta chain) was captured by sequencing in a study of T cell repertoires in cytomegalovirus infection. Background on the study: It can be stated that public TCR beta signatures indicated CMV infection as well as a matching HLA type. Study-wide results and limits: The cumulative frequency of public TCR beta families distinguished individuals who carried CMV together with the relevant HLA. CMV-specific HLA-C-restricted TCR beta clonotypes dominated the ex vivo response.

This clonotype occurred many times. What it binds is not known. CDR3 length: 14 residues. V was shortened by 11 bases and J by 5 bases, with 18 bases between the two germline ends. Germline lookup yields CDR1 SGHTA and CDR2 FQGNSA. MiXCR, applied by TCRdb to the reads, yields one record per CDR3 protein. This table holds under 350,000 distinct CDR3 sequences, about 8.8% found once. The sequenced material came from PBMCs. The chain uses TRBV7-2 and TRBJ2-2; a weak D match, TRBD2 (7 bases). The source of this sequence is a human donor in good health (CMV status not recorded). Some clones in this sample may be carry-over from other donors' samples. CDR3 region: CAWKAGAKTGELFF. CDR3 sequence (DNA): TGTGCCTGGAAGGCGGGGGCCAAAACCGGGGAGCTGTTTTTT. Full variable domain (remainder filled in from reference TRBV7-2 and TRBJ2-2): GAGVSQSPSNKVTEKGKDVELRCDPISGHTALYWYRQSLGQGLEFLIYFQGNSAPDKSGLPSDRFSAERTGGSVSTLTIQRTQQEDSAVYLCAWKAGAKTGELFFGEGSRLTVL.